This T cell receptor beta chain was captured in a study of control samples from healthy donors and cancer patients. This CDR3 comprises 16 residues. J lost 4 bases, V lost 3 bases, and 7 bases had no gene match. Germline V gene data show CDR1 as SNHLY and CDR2 as FYNNEI. Data came from immunoSEQ multiplex PCR; TCRdb stores just in-frame clones and leaves some out. The repertoire holds about 150,000 clones, with approximately 94% as singletons. The TCR sequence derives from a man aged 35-49 years in good health. Sample: blood. V usage is TRBV2 and J usage is TRBJ1-2; the match to TRBD1 covers 11 bases. CDR3 nucleotide sequence: TGTGCCAGCAGTGAGACCCGGACAGGGGGCGTCTATGGCTACACCTTC. It translates to CASSETRTGGVYGYTF. Full variable domain (missing parts from reference TRBV2 and TRBJ1-2): EPEVTQTPSHQVTQMGQEVILRCVPISNHLYFYWYRQILGQKVEFLVSFYNNEISEKSEIFDDQFSVERPDGSNFTLKIRSTKLEDSAMYFCASSETRTGGVYGYTFGSGTRLTVV.